Each of the 17 T cell receptor beta chains below was sequenced from the same sample in a study of blood T cell dynamics during melanoma immunotherapy. The protocol was immunoSEQ multiplex PCR, while the TCRdb copy is restricted to in-frame clones and leaves out a portion. The table lists 9,100 or so clones, 65% to 90% of them singletons, with 0.8% to 1.2% in the top ten. Stated time point: week 3, after first cycle of checkpoint inhibitor. The source was blood, collected from a patient treated with checkpoint blockade. These receptors all stem from a human donor with melanoma.

The chain carries TRBV6-6 and TRBJ2-3; no clear D gene. Germline CDR1 MNHNY, CDR2 SVGAGI (reference sequence). CDR3 length: 15 residues. The V end was cut by 7 bases, the J end by 5 bases, with 19 bases between. As DNA, the CDR3 is TGTGCCAGCACCTTACTTGAGCCATCCGTAGATACGCAGTATTTT. Its translation is CASTLLEPSVDTQYF.

The rearrangement uses TRBV7-8 and TRBJ2-6, with 7 positions matching TRBD1. V was clipped by 5 bases and J by 1 base; unmatched bases: 8. This CDR3 has 17 amino acids. Germline CDR1 reads SGHVS; CDR2 reads FQNEAQ. The CDR3, as DNA: TGTGCCAGCAGCGCTAGGAAGACAGGGTCTGGGGCCAACGTCCTGACTTTC. Translating gives CASSARKTGSGANVLTF.

The CDR3 nucleotides read TGTGCCAGTAGTGTCGGGACAGCCTACGAGCAGTACTTC. Protein sequence: CASSVGTAYEQYF. The chain employs TRBV19 and TRBJ2-7, with TRBD1 identical over 7 bases. The germline V gene has CDR1 LNHDA and CDR2 SQIVND (reference sequence). J lost 2 bases, V lost 5 bases, and 3 bases had no gene match. The CDR3 totals 13 residues.

The gene calls are TRBV19 and TRBJ2-3; perhaps TRBD1 as D (6 bases). The CDR3 totals 14 residues. V lost 5 bases to trimming and J lost 6 bases, with 15 bases between them. Germline CDR1 is LNHDA and CDR2 is SQIVND (reference sequence). The CDR3 bases are TGTGCCAGTAGTCGCGCCCAGGGGAAGGATACGCAGTATTTT. Residues: CASSRAQGKDTQYF.

This chain connects TRBV5-1 to TRBJ2-3, with D possibly being TRBD1 (6 bases). The ends were cut back, 6 bases at V and 4 bases at J, with 18 bases in the middle. This CDR3 region has 15 residues. Germline values: CDR1 SGHRS, CDR2 YFSETQ. This CDR3 is CASNRDKPPADTQYF. Here the CDR3 DNA reads TGCGCCAGCAACCGGGACAAGCCCCCGGCAGATACGCAGTATTTT.

This chain joins TRBV30 and TRBJ1-5; tentative D call: TRBD1 (5 bases). Trimming shortened V by 2 bases and J by 3 bases, and 8 bases separated the two germline ends. This CDR3 spans 13 amino acids. Germline V gives CDR1 GTSNPN, CDR2 SVGIG (reference sequence). The CDR3 DNA follows: TGTGCCTGGAGTAGGGACCTCAATCAGCCCCAGCATTTT. Residues: CAWSRDLNQPQHF.

This clone was recorded only once. The J gene is TRBJ2-7, the V gene TRBV27; D gene unclear. The CDR3 runs to 14 residues. The ends were cut back, 3 bases at V and 2 bases at J, with 11 bases in the middle. The germline CDR1 and CDR2 sequences are MNHEY and SMNVEV (reference sequence). The CDR3 spells CASSFQASPYEQYF. The DNA for the CDR3 is TGTGCCAGCAGTTTCCAGGCGTCGCCCTACGAGCAGTACTTC.

V and J are TRBV7-2 and TRBJ2-5, with a tentative D call TRBD1 (6 bases). CDR1 SGHTA and CDR2 FQGNSA come from the germline V gene. This CDR3 comprises 15 residues. The germline V and J ends were trimmed by 1 base and 2 bases, with 11 bases remaining between them. DNA of the CDR3: TGTGCCAGCAGCTTAGGGGACATCAGTCAAGAGACCCAGTACTTC. Residues: CASSLGDISQETQYF.

This chain connects TRBV7-2 to TRBJ1-2; D ambiguous. Germline V gives CDR1 SGHTA, CDR2 FQGNSA. Trimming took 6 bases from V and 4 from J, leaving 15 bases between them. This CDR3 contains 14 residues. CDR3 region: CASSPAGPSYGYTF. DNA for the CDR3: TGTGCCAGCAGTCCCGCCGGGCCCTCCTATGGCTACACCTTC.

This chain links TRBV7-2 with TRBJ2-3; TRBD2 might be the D (7 bases). Germline V gives CDR1 SGHTA, CDR2 FQGNSA. The germline V and J ends were trimmed by 5 bases and 5 bases, with 17 bases remaining between them. The CDR3 has 15 residues. The CDR3 DNA reads as TGTGCCAGCAGCCGCCTGGGCGGGGGCAGAGATACGCAGTATTTT. Residues: CASSRLGGGRDTQYF.

The chain combines TRBV5-1 with TRBJ2-3; D not resolved. Germline loops: CDR1 SGHRS, CDR2 YFSETQ. The V and J ends lost 0 bases and 2 bases respectively, with 7 bases between them. This CDR3 comprises 14 residues. The CDR3 is CASSLGRITDTQYF. The DNA for the CDR3 is TGCGCCAGCAGCTTGGGCCGGATCACAGATACGCAGTATTTT.

The CDR3 here is CASSLVGGRPQETQYF. CDR3 DNA sequence: TGTGCCAGCAGCTTAGTTGGGGGACGACCCCAAGAGACCCAGTACTTC. The J gene is TRBJ2-5, the V gene TRBV7-9, with D perhaps being TRBD1 or TRBD2 (5 bases each). The CDR3 has 16 amino acids. CDR1 and CDR2 (germline): SEHNR, FQNEAQ (reference sequence). V gave up 1 base and J gave up 1 base, with 13 bases separating them.

This chain joins TRBV5-5 and TRBJ1-5; tentatively, D is TRBD1 (5 bases). CDR3 length: 15 residues. Germline values: CDR1 SGHKS, CDR2 YYEKEE (reference sequence). With 2 bases removed from V and 2 bases from J, the gap between germline ends came to 11 bases. DNA of the CDR3: TGTGCCAGCAGCTTCTCGGGGGAGGGCAATCAGCCCCAGCATTTT. It codes for CASSFSGEGNQPQHF.

This chain uses TRBV2 with TRBJ2-7; no definite D call. Germline V gives CDR1 SNHLY, CDR2 FYNNEI. The CDR3 is made up of 14 amino acids. The ends were cut back, 8 bases at V and 0 bases at J, with 14 bases in the middle. The CDR3 DNA reads as TGTGCCAGCCGGCCAACCCTGAGCTCCTACGAGCAGTACTTC. Its translation is CASRPTLSSYEQYF.

This clone was detected only a few times. This sequence joins TRBV29-1 and TRBJ2-1; 7 bases map to TRBD1. The CDR3 consists of 14 residues. The germline gives CDR1 SQVTM, CDR2 ANQGSEA. V was pared by 7 bases and J by 8 bases, with 14 bases of the junction left unmatched. The CDR3: CSARDSPRLDEQFF. The CDR3, as DNA: TGCAGCGCCAGGGACAGTCCACGTCTGGATGAGCAGTTCTTC.

The chain is built from TRBV2 and TRBJ2-2, with D possibly being TRBD2 (6 bases). The V end lost 5 bases, the J end lost 4 bases, and 14 bases lay between the germline ends. In germline, CDR1 is SNHLY, CDR2 FYNNEI. The CDR3 loop spans 15 amino acids. The CDR3 DNA is TGTGCCAGCAGTTGGGACTCGCCGGCCACCGGGGAGCTGTTTTTT. This sequence encodes CASSWDSPATGELFF.

The chain employs TRBV5-4 and TRBJ2-5; 7 bases line up with TRBD1. J lost 5 bases, V lost 0 bases, and 4 bases had no gene match. This CDR3 region has 14 residues. CDR1 is SGHNT, CDR2 YYREEE, per germline (reference sequence). The CDR3 DNA reads TGTGCCAGCAGCTTGGGACAGGGTTTCGAGACCCAGTACTTC. Protein: CASSLGQGFETQYF.